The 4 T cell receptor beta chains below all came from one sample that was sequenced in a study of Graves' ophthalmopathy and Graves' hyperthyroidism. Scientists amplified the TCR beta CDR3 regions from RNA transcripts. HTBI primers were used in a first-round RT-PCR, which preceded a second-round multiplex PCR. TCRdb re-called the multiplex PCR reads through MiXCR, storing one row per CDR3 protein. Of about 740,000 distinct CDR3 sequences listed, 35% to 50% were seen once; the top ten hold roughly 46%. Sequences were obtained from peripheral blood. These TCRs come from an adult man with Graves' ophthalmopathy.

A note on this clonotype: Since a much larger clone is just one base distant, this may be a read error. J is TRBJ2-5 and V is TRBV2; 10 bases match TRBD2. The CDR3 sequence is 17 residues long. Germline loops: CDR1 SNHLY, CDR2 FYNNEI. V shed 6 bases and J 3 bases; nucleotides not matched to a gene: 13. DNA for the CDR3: TGTGCCAGCAGCGGACTAGCGGAAGGAACGTTAGAAGAGACCCAGTACTTC. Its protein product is CASSGLAEGTLEETQYF. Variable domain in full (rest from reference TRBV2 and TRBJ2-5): EPEVTQTPSHQVTQMGQEVILRCVPISNHLYFYWYRQILGQKVEFLVSFYNNEISEKSEIFDDQFSVERPDGSNFTLKIRSTKLEDSAMYFCASSGLAEGTLEETQYFGPGTRLLVL.

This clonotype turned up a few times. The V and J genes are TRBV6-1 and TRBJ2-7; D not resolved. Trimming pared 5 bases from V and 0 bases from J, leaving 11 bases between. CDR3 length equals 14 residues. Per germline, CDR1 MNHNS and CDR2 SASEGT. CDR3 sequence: CASSSLRISYEQYF. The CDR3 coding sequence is TGTGCCAGCAGTTCCTTGAGGATCTCCTACGAGCAGTACTTC.

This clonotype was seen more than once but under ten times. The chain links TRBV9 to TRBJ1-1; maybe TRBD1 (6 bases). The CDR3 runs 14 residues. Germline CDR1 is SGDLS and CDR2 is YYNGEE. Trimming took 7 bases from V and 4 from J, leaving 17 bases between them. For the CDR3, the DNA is TGTGCCAGCTCAACCGGGGGCGGGAGCACTGAAGCTTTCTTT. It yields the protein CASSTGGGSTEAFF.

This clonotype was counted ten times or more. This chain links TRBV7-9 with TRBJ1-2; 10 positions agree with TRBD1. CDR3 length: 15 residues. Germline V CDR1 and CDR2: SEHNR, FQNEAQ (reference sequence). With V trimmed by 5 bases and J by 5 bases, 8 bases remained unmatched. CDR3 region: CASSVGTGAGYGYTF. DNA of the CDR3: TGTGCCAGCAGCGTCGGGACAGGGGCAGGGTATGGCTACACCTTC. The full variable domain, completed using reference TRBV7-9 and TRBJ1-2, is DTGVSQNPRHKITKRGQNVTFRCDPISEHNRLYWYRQTLGQGPEFLTYFQNEAQLEKSRLLSDRFSAERPKGSFSTLEIQRTEQGDSAMYLCASSVGTGAGYGYTFGSGTRLTVV.